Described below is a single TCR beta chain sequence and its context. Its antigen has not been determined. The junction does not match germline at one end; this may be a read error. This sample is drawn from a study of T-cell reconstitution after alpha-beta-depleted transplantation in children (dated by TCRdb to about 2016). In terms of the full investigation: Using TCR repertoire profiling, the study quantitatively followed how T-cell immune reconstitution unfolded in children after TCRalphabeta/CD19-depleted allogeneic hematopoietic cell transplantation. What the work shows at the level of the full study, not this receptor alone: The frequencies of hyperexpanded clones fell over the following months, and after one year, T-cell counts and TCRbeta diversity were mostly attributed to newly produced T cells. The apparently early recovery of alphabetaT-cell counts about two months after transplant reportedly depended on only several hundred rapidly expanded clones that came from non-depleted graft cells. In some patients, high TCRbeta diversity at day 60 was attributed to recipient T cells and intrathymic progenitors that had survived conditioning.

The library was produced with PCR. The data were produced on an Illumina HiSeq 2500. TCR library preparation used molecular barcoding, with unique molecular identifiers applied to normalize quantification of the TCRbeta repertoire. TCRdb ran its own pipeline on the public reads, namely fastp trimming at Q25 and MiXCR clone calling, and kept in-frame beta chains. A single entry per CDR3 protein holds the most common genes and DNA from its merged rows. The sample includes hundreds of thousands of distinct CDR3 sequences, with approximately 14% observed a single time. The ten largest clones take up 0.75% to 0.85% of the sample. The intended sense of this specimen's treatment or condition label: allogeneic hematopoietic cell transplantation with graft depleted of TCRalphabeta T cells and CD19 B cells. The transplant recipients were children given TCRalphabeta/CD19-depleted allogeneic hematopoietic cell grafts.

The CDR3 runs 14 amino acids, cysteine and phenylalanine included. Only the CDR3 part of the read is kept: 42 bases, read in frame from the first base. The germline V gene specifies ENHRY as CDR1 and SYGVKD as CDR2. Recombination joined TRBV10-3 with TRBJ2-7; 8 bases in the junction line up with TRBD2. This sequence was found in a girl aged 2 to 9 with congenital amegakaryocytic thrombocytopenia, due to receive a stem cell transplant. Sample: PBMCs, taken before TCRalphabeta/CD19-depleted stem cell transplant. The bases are TGTGTCATCAGTGAGTCGGGGGGGTCCTACGAGCAGTACTTC. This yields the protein CVISESGGSYEQYF.